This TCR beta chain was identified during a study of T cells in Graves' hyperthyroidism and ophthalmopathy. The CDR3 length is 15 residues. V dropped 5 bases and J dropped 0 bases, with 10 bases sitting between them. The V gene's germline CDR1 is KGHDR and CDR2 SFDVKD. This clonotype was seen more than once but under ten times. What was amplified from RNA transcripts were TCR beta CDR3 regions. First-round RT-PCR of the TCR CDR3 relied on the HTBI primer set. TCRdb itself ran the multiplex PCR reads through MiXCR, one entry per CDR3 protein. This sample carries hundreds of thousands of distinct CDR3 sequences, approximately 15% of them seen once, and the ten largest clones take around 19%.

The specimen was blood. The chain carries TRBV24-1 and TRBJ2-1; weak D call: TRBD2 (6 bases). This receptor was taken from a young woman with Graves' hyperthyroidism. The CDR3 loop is CATSAHGSSYNEQFF. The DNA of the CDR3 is TGTGCCACCAGTGCGCACGGGAGCTCCTACAATGAGCAGTTCTTC.